This T cell receptor (beta chain) was documented in a study of shared clonotypes between healthy human individuals (dated by TCRdb to about 2020). A note on the overall study: The cohort included a few men and a couple of women between 18 and 49 years of age. For each donor, three plates each were used for CD4 naive and CD4 memory, two plates were used for CD8 naive, and one plate was used for CD8 memory. To estimate repertoire size and how much clonotype sharing occurs between individuals, the study deeply sequenced the blood TCR repertoires of several healthy adults. Different laboratories and diverse techniques were used to prepare libraries and sequence TCR repertoires, to increase sequencing depth and limit assay-specific biases. Per donor, leukapheresis produced somewhere between about 0.85 and 9.5 billion PBMCs.

Donors were healthy HIV-negative adults with no recently reported acute infections or vaccinations. Every donor was a Caucasian adult living in Nashville, Tennessee, USA. CD4+ T cells were enriched through magnetic negative selection, after which naive cells were positively selected on CD45RA and the remaining negative fraction served as the memory subset. After blood collection by leukapheresis, PBMCs were isolated using Ficoll-Histopaque density gradient centrifugation and then cryopreserved in the vapor phase of liquid nitrogen. Analytical flow cytometry was used to check the purity and quantity of every magnetically sorted T cell population. Each sorted fraction had its genomic DNA isolated and then quantified by UV absorbance on a Nanodrop 2000c. V is cut back by 5 bases and J by 7 bases, with 16 bases in the junction unmatched. The CDR3 sequence holds 17 residues, the cysteine and phenylalanine included. Just CDR3 DNA is preserved here, 51 bases in frame from base 1. The germline V gene encodes CDR1 SGHVS and CDR2 FNYEAQ.

Using the deep immunoSEQ assay, multiplex PCR amplified TCR CDR3 regions from genomic DNA. Extracted genomic DNA from each cell subset was spread evenly across all wells of several immunoSEQ 96-well plates, with each plate serving as a replicate. For sorted subsets, each replicate PCR was loaded with approximately 190 ng genomic DNA, equivalent to about 30,000 T cell genomes. The purified libraries were quantified using a Qubit 3.0 fluorometer, sized with a Bioanalyzer 2100, and then quantified again using the KAPA Library Quantification kit. A separate single-read 150-cycle Illumina NextSeq 550 flow cell was used to sequence each immunoSEQ 96-well plate. The original methods were these. Because the immunoSEQ output included only junctional sequences and no quality scores, the filtering could not be the same as the filtering used for full-length reads. To assign V/J genes and CDR3, sequences were annotated against IMGT germline references using PyIR, a Python wrapper for IgBLAST v1.9. Any read was removed if the V/J assignment was weak (E-value above 1e-6), the CDR3 was missing, or the read contained stop codons, out-of-frame junctions, or ambiguous translated residues. V3J clonotypes were defined as sequences sharing the same inferred V gene, J gene, and CDR3 amino acid sequence. Percentage overlap between repertoires was calculated by dividing the number of shared unique clonotypes by the size of the smaller repertoire. RTK rarefaction, the Chao1 estimator, and Recon v2.1 estimates of unobserved clonotypes were used to assess repertoire richness. OLGA was used to compute generation probabilities for all TCRbeta clonotypes that the gDNA method yielded from a few donors. TCRdb's version of the immuneACCESS table is confined to in-frame rearrangements and falls short of the full clone set. An unresolved V gene accounts for under half of the shortfall where checked; the remainder is of unknown origin. Clone size and V and J calls were adopted from that table, with D and trimming inferred from the DNA. The sample table holds 2 million to 3 million clones, of which over 85% were seen once. Around 0.4% of the sample belongs to the ten largest clones.

This clone was detected only once. Its cognate antigen has yet to be identified. The record has no base qualities; no much larger clone is one base away. General findings and caveats noted by the study authors: Sampling was limited to blood, and TCR repertoires in tissue likely differ from TCR repertoires in blood. Pairwise subsampling led to the expectation that sequencing depth would affect the degree of clonotype sharing among donors. Rarefaction of sorted-subset datasets indicated incomplete sequencing despite the large sequencing depth. Across four donors, roughly 5% of naive CD4, roughly 3.4% of naive CD8, roughly 2.2% of memory CD4, and roughly 0.41% of memory CD8 clonotypes were shared. Clonotypes shared by all four sorted-subset donors showed higher generation probabilities than non-shared clonotypes. Naive subsets generally had larger estimated clonotype richness than memory subsets. The genetic and exposure-history diversity represented was limited by the small number of donors.

The clonotype was recovered from a man aged 18 to 30 in good health. Some clones in this sample may be carry-over from other donors' samples. The sequenced sample consisted of naive CD4+ T cells from PBMCs. The intended sense of this specimen's cell subset or site label: CD45RA+ positively selected. Rearrangement joined TRBV7-6 to TRBJ2-1, with 8 bases matching TRBD2. The CDR3 protein: CASSPQGTRGFSNEQFF. The nucleotide sequence is TGTGCCAGCAGCCCTCAAGGGACTAGGGGATTTTCAAATGAGCAGTTCTTC.